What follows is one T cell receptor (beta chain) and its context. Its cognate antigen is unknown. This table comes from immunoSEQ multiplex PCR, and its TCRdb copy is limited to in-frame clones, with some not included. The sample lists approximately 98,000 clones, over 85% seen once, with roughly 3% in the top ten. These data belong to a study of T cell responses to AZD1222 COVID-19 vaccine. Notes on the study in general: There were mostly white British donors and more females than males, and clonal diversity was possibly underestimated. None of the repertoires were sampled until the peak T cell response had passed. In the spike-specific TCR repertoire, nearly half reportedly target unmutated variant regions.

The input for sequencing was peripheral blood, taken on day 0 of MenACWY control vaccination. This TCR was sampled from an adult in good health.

The CDR3 region has the DNA TGTGCCAGCAGATTAACAGGGGTTGGCTACACCTTC. Its translation is CASRLTGVGYTF. This chain uses TRBV6-5 with TRBJ1-2, with 7 bases matching TRBD1. The CDR3 is made up of 12 amino acids. CDR1 is MNHEY and CDR2 is SVGAGI in the germline V gene. V shed 6 bases, J shed 7 bases, and the junction held 5 bases outside the gene matches.